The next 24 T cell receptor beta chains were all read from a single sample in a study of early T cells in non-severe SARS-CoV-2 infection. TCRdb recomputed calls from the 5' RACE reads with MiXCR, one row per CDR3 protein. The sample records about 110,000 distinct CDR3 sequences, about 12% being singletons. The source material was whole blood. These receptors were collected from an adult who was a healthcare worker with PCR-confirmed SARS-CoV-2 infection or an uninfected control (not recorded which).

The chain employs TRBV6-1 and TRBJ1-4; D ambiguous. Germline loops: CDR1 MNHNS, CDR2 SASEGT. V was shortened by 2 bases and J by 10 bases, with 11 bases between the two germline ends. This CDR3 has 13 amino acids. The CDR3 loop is CASSEWGRGKLFF. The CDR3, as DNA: TGTGCCAGCAGTGAATGGGGTCGCGGAAAACTGTTTTTT.

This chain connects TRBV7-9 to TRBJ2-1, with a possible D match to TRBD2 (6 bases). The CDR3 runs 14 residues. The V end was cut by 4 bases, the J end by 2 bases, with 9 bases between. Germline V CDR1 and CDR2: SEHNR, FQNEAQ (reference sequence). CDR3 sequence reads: CASSSGGAYNEQFF. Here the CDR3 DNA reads TGTGCCAGCAGCTCAGGAGGGGCCTACAATGAGCAGTTCTTC.

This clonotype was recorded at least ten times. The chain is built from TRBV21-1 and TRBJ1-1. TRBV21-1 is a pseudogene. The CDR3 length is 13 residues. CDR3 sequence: CASSKAGGTEAFF. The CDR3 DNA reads TGTGCCAGCAGCAAAGCAGGTGGCACTGAAGCTTTCTTT.

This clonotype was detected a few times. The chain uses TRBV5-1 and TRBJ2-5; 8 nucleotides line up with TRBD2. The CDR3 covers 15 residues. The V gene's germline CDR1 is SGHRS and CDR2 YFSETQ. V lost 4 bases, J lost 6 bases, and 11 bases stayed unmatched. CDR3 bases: TGCGCCAGCAGCCCTCTTTTGACTAGCGAGAAGACCCAGTACTTC. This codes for CASSPLLTSEKTQYF.

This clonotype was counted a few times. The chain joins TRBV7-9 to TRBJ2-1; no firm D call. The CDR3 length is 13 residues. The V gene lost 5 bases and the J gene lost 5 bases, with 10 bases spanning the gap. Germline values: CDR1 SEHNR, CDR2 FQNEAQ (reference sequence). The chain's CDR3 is CASSPLHDNEQFF. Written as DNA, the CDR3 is TGTGCCAGCAGCCCGCTCCACGACAATGAGCAGTTCTTC.

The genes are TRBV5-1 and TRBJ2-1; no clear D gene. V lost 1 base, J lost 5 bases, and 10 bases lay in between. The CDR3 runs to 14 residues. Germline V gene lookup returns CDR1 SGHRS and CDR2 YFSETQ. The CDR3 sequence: CASSLSPPNNEQFF. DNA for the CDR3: TGCGCCAGCAGCTTGTCGCCCCCCAACAATGAGCAGTTCTTC.

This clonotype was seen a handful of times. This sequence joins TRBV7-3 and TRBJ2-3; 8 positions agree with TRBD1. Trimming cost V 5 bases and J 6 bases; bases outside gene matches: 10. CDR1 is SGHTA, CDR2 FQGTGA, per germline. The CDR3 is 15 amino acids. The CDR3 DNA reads TGTGCCAGCAGCCCCCGGCAGGGGGCGACTGATACGCAGTATTTT. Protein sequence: CASSPRQGATDTQYF.

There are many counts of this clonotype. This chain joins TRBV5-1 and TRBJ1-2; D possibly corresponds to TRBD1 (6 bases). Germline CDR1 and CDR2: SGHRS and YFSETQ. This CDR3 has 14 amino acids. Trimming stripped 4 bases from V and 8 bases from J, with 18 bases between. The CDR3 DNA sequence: TGCGCCAGCAGCCCGGACAGCCAACCGGCCGGCTACACCTTC. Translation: CASSPDSQPAGYTF.

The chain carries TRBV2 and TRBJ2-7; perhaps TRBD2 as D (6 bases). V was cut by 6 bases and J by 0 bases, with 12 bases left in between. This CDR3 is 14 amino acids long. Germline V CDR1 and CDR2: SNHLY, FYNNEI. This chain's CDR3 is CASRRGISSYEQYF. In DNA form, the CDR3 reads TGTGCCAGCAGGCGGGGTATCTCCTCCTACGAGCAGTACTTC.

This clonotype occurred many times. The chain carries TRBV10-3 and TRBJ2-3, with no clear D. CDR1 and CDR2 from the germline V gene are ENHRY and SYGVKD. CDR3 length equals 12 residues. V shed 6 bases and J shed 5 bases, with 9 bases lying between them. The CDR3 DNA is TGTGCCATCAGGGACCTGGGAGATACGCAGTATTTT. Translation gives CAIRDLGDTQYF.

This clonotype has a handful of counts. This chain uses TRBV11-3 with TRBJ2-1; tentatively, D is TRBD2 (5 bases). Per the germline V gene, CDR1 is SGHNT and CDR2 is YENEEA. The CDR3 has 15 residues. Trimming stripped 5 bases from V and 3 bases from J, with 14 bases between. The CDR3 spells CASSGLARNYNEQFF. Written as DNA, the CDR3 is TGTGCCAGCAGCGGACTTGCCCGGAACTACAATGAGCAGTTCTTC.

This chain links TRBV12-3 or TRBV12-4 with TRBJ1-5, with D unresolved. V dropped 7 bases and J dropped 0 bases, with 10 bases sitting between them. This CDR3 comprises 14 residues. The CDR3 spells CASTLQDSNQPQHF. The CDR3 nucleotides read TGTGCCAGCACCCTTCAGGATAGCAATCAGCCCCAGCATTTT.

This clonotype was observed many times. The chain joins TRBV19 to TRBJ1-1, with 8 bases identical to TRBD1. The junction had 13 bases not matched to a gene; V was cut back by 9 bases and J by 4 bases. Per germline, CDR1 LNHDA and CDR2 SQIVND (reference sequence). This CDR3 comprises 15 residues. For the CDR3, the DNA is TGTGCCAGCAGGACAGGGCGAGACACTCTCACTGAAGCTTTCTTT. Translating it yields CASRTGRDTLTEAFF.

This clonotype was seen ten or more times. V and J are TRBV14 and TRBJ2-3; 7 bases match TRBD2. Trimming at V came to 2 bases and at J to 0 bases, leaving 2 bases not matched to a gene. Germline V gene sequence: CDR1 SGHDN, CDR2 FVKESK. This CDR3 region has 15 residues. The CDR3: CASSQSSGSTDTQYF. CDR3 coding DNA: TGTGCCAGCAGCCAATCTAGCGGAAGCACAGATACGCAGTATTTT.

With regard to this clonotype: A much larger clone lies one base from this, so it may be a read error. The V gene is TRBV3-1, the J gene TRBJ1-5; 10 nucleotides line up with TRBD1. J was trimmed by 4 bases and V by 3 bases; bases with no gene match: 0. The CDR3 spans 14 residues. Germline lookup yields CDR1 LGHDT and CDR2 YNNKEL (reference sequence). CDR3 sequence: CASSQGQGNQPQHF. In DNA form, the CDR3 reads TGTGCCAGCAGCCAGGGACAGGGGAATCAGCCCCAGCATTTT.

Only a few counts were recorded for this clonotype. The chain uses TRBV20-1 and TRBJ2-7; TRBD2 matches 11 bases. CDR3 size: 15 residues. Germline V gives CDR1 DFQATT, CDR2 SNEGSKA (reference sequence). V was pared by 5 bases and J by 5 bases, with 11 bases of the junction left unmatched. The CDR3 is CSAVTSGSPRDEQYF. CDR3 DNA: TGCAGTGCTGTCACTAGCGGGAGCCCCCGGGACGAGCAGTACTTC.

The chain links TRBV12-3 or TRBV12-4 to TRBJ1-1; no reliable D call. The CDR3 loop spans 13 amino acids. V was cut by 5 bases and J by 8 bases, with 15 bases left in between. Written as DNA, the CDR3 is TGTGCCAGCAGTCTCCGATCGGGGAAGGAAGCTTTCTTT. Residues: CASSLRSGKEAFF.

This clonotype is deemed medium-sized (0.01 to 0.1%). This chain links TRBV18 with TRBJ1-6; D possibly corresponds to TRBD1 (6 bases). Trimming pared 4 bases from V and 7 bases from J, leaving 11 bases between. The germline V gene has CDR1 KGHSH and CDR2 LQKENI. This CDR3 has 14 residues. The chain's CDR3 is CASSRDRKNSPLHF. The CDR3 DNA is TGTGCCAGCTCACGCGACAGGAAAAATTCACCCCTCCACTTT.

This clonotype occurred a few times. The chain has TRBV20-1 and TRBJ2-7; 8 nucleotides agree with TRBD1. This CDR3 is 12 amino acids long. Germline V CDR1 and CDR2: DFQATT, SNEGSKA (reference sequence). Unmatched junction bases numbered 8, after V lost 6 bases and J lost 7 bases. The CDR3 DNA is TGCAGTGCAACCCCAGGGGGCAGGGAGCAGTACTTC. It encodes CSATPGGREQYF.

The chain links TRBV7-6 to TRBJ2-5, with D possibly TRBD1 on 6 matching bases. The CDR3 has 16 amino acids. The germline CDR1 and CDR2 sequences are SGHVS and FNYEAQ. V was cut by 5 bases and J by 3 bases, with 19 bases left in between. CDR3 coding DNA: TGTGCCAGCAGCCTGTCTATTCAAACAGGGAAAGAGACCCAGTACTTC. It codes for CASSLSIQTGKETQYF.

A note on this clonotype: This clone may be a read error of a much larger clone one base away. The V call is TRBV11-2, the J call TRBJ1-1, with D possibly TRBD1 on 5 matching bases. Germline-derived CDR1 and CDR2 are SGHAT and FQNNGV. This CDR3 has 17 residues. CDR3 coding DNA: TGTGCCAGCGGCTTAGGAGGGGCCGCAAGCATGAACACTGAAGCTTTCTTT. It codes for CASGLGGAASMNTEAFF. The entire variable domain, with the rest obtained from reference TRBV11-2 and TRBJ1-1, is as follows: EAGVAQSPRYKIIEKRQSVAFWCNPISGHATLYWYQQILGQGPKLLIQFQNNGVVDDSQLPKDRFSAERLKGVDSTLKIQPAKLEDSAVYLCASGLGGAASMNTEAFFGQGTRLTVV.

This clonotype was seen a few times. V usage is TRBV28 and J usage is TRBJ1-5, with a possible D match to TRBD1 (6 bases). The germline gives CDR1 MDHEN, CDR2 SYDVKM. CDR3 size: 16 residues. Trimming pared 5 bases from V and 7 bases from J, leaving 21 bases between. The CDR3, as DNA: TGTGCCAGCAGTAATTTTCAGGGGAGGCAGGGGCAGCCCCAGCATTTT. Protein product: CASSNFQGRQGQPQHF.

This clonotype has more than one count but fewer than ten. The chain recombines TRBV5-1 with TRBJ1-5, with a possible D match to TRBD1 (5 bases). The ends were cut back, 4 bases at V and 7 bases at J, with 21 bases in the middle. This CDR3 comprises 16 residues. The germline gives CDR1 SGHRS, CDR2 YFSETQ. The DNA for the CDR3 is TGCGCCAGCAGCGAAGGGGTTAATTGGGGCCGCCAGCCCCAGCATTTT. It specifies CASSEGVNWGRQPQHF.

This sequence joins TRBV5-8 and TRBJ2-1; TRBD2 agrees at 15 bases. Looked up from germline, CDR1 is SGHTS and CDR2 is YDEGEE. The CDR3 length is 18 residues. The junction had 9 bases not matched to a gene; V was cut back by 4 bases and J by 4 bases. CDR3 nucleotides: TGTGCCAGCAGCCTCCCGGGGACTAGCGGGGGGATATACAATGAGCAGTTCTTC. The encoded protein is CASSLPGTSGGIYNEQFF.